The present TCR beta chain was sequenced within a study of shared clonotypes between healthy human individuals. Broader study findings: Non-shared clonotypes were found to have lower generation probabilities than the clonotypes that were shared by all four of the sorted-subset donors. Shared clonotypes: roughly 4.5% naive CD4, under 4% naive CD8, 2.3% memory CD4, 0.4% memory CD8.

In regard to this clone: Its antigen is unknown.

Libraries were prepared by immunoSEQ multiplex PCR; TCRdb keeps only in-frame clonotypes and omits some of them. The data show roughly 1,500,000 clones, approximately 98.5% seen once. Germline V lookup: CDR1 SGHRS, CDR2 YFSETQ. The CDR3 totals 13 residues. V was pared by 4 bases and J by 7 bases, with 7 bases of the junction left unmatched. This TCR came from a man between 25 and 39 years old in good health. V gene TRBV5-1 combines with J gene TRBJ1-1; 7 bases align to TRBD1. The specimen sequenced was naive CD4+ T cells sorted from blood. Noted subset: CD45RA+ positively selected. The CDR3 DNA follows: TGCGCCAGCAGCGGAGGGACAGCTGGTGAAGCTTTCTTT. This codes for CASSGGTAGEAFF.